This section outlines one T cell receptor beta chain sequence together with its context. Other DNA sequences of this sample code for an identical CDR3. This CDR3 is 14 amino acids long. Germline values: CDR1 ENHRY, CDR2 SYGVKD. With 4 bases clipped from V and 2 bases from J, the junction kept 0 bases outside the gene matches. The sample is drawn from a study of beta chain features in type 1 diabetes. The entirety of the isolated RNA underwent reverse transcription, so expressed TCRB transcripts were sequenced. Profiled with immunoSEQ multiplex PCR; TCRdb holds only in-frame clones, not every one. In the table there are 500,000 to 700,000 clones, 15% to 18% of which are singletons.

The sequence derives from a man between 18 and 35 years old in good health. V is TRBV10-3 and J is TRBJ1-5, with TRBD1 matching 9 bases. Input material: naive CD4+ T cells from blood. The CDR3, as DNA: TGTGCCATCAGTGGGGACAGGGGCAATCAGCCCCAGCATTTT. Translation gives CAISGDRGNQPQHF.